The source of this TCR beta chain is a study of OX40 agonist ivuxolimab in advanced cancers. Study in general: Patients were infused with ivuxolimab every 2 weeks at 0.01 to 10 mg/kg. Whole-study results and caveats: Averaged across samples, CD8+ T cells carried more expanded clones than CD4+ did.

Using immunoSEQ multiplex PCR, the repertoire was profiled, and TCRdb retains in-frame clones only, with some absent. This table holds roughly 67,000 clones, approximately 86% found once. A word on this clone: Its antigen is undetermined.

V gave up 4 bases and J gave up 1 base; unmatched junction bases: 6. The CDR3 spans 15 residues. Germline V gene sequence: CDR1 SGHRS, CDR2 YFSETQ. The J gene is TRBJ2-3, the V gene TRBV5-1; 7 bases fit TRBD1. The input for sequencing was CD4+ or CD8+ T cells sorted from blood, taken in a trial of the OX40 agonist ivuxolimab. The origin of this receptor is an adult with an advanced solid tumor such as melanoma, head and neck, liver or kidney cancer. In DNA form, the CDR3 reads TGCGCCAGCAGCCTAGAACAGGGGCGCACAGATACGCAGTATTTT. Translating it yields CASSLEQGRTDTQYF.